Listed here is a single T cell receptor beta chain. In the authors' workflow: Reference gene primer amplification yielded estimated nucleated cell counts. The method was immunoSEQ multiplex PCR; TCRdb's version includes in-frame clones alone and lacks a portion of them. The V and J calls and the clone size are those of that table, but D and trimming were determined from the DNA. The sample holds roughly 65,000 clones, about 86% seen once. The V gene lost 2 bases and the J gene lost 0 bases, with 14 bases spanning the gap. The CDR3 covers 17 residues. Germline-derived CDR1 and CDR2 are LNHDA and SQIVND (reference sequence). These data are taken from a study of blood T cell repertoires in COVID-19.

This clonotype was sampled from a man aged 45-65 years with acute or convalescent COVID-19. The sample comprised peripheral blood. The chain combines TRBV19 with TRBJ1-3; a weak D match, TRBD1 (6 bases). The CDR3 DNA is TGTGCCAGTAGTATAAGAACGGACAGCAGCTCTGGAAACACCATATATTTT. Protein: CASSIRTDSSSGNTIYF.